One TCR beta chain is described in this entry. The data belong to a study of OX40 agonist ivuxolimab in advanced cancers. Study-wide context: The group had a mean age of around 64 years, ranged from roughly 20 to 80, and was 80% to 90% male. A history of anti-PD-1, anti-PD-L1 or anti-CTLA-4 therapy was acceptable, and approximately 39% had some.

The ends were cut back, 4 bases at V and 1 base at J, with 12 bases in the middle. The CDR3 is 15 amino acids. Germline values: CDR1 LNHDA, CDR2 SQIVND (reference sequence). Sequencing used immunoSEQ multiplex PCR; TCRdb keeps in-frame clones, though not all of them. In the table there are 65,000 to 75,000 clones, approximately 90% of which are singletons. The rearrangement links TRBV19 to TRBJ2-3; maybe TRBD2 (6 bases). Specimen: CD4+ or CD8+ T cells sorted from blood, collected in a trial of the OX40 agonist ivuxolimab. The source is an adult with an advanced solid tumor such as melanoma, head and neck, liver or kidney cancer. The CDR3 is CASSTAGRGTDTQYF. The CDR3 DNA reads as TGTGCCAGTAGTACCGCGGGGCGGGGCACAGATACGCAGTATTTT. Complete variable domain (other parts from reference TRBV19 and TRBJ2-3): DGGITQSPKYLFRKEGQNVTLSCEQNLNHDAMYWYRQDPGQGLRLIYYSQIVNDFQKGDIAEGYSVSREKKESFPLTVTSAQKNPTAFYLCASSTAGRGTDTQYFGPGTRLTVL.